This TCR beta chain emerged from a study of blood T cells in healthy people across ages. Study-wide results and caveats: One million T cells yielded diversity estimates that were considered underestimates. Observed TCR beta diversity showed a strong correlation with the percentage of naive T cells as measured by flow cytometry.

Trimming shortened V by 2 bases and J by 2 bases, and 10 bases separated the two germline ends. The CDR3 is 14 amino acids. Germline V lookup: CDR1 SGHRS, CDR2 YFSETQ. Collection of around 9.3 milliliters of peripheral blood was performed for each donor. A J-beta primer mix and a sample-barcoded 5' primer were used in a second PCR of about 7 to 12 cycles. TCRdb reprocessed the 5' RACE reads via MiXCR and lists one record per CDR3 protein. In the table there are fewer than 1,000,000 distinct CDR3 sequences, less than 60% of which are singletons. This clonotype was recorded a few times. The antigen remains unidentified.

Sequencing input: blood. This rearrangement joins TRBV5-1 to TRBJ2-5, with D perhaps matching TRBD2 (6 bases). The clonotype comes from a man at least 80 years old in good health. The CDR3 region has the DNA TGCGCCAGCAGCTTTCGGGACTCTCAAGAGACCCAGTACTTC. This encodes CASSFRDSQETQYF.